These 22 T cell receptor beta chains came from one sample sequenced in a study of blood T cell repertoires in COVID-19. Generated by immunoSEQ multiplex PCR, the TCRdb table keeps only in-frame clones and is missing some. This repertoire shows 150,000 to 200,000 clones, roughly 80% found once; its top ten account for around 20%. The sequenced sample was peripheral blood. The receptors were sampled from an elderly woman with acute or convalescent COVID-19.

The genes are TRBV6-5 and TRBJ1-2; 8 bases agree with TRBD1. The trim removed 2 bases at V and 4 bases at J, leaving 6 bases unmatched. This CDR3 has 15 amino acids. The V gene's germline CDR1 is MNHEY and CDR2 SVGAGI. CDR3 sequence reads: CASSYPQGAGYGYTF. The DNA of the CDR3 is TGTGCCAGCAGTTACCCTCAGGGGGCTGGCTATGGCTACACCTTC.

A few counts support this clone. The chain links TRBV3-1 (or the pseudogene TRBV3-2) to TRBJ1-2; 8 nucleotides align to TRBD1. Germline V lookup: CDR1 LGHDT, CDR2 YNNKEL (reference sequence). V gave up 1 base and J gave up 8 bases; unmatched junction bases: 6. This CDR3 is 14 amino acids long. CDR3 amino acids: CASSQGQGAGGYTF. CDR3 DNA: TGTGCCAGCAGCCAAGGTCAGGGGGCTGGCGGCTACACCTTC.

The chain couples TRBV9 to TRBJ2-5; 10 positions agree with TRBD2. From germline, CDR1 is SGDLS and CDR2 YYNGEE. J gave up 2 bases and V 2 bases, and 6 bases lay outside the gene matches. The CDR3 loop spans 16 amino acids. The CDR3 region is CASSVSSGRYQETQYF. The CDR3 coding sequence is TGTGCCAGCAGCGTCTCTAGCGGGAGATATCAAGAGACCCAGTACTTC.

The chain couples TRBV7-2 to TRBJ2-7; possible D gene TRBD1, 6 bases. From germline, CDR1 is SGHTA and CDR2 FQGNSA. Trimming took 1 base from V and 5 from J, leaving 12 bases between them. CDR3 size: 14 residues. The chain's CDR3 is CASSLVGGLDEQYF. The CDR3 DNA sequence: TGTGCCAGCAGCTTAGTAGGGGGTTTGGACGAGCAGTACTTC. Based on the CDR3 plus reference TRBV7-2 and TRBJ2-7, the full variable domain is GAGVSQSPSNKVTEKGKDVELRCDPISGHTALYWYRQSLGQGLEFLIYFQGNSAPDKSGLPSDRFSAERTGGSVSTLTIQRTQQEDSAVYLCASSLVGGLDEQYFGPGTRLTVT.

The chain combines TRBV15 with TRBJ1-5; D is uncertain. Trimming took off 0 bases at V and 5 bases at J, with 5 bases between the two ends. Germline V gene lookup returns CDR1 LNHNV and CDR2 YYDKDF (reference sequence). This CDR3 has 13 amino acids. The CDR3: CATSRDSHQPQHF. CDR3 DNA: TGTGCCACCAGCAGAGACAGTCATCAGCCCCAGCATTTT.

V gene TRBV11-2 combines with J gene TRBJ2-1; TRBD2 aligns across 8 bases. CDR1 is SGHAT and CDR2 is FQNNGV in the germline V gene. The CDR3 totals 18 residues. V lost 1 base and J lost 9; bases outside the gene matches: 17. Here the CDR3 reads CASSLVGGLAGSGGEQFF. CDR3 nucleotide sequence: TGTGCCAGCAGCTTAGTTGGGGGGCTAGCGGGTAGCGGTGGTGAGCAGTTCTTC.

The chain is built from TRBV6-6 and TRBJ2-6, with 7 bases identical to TRBD1. Germline CDR1 MNHNY, CDR2 SVGAGI (reference sequence). V lost 3 bases and J lost 4; bases outside the gene matches: 3. This CDR3 has 15 amino acids. The CDR3 DNA reads as TGTGCCAGCAGTTATGGGACAGCCGGGGCCAACGTCCTGACTTTC. This codes for CASSYGTAGANVLTF.

The chain is built from TRBV5-1 and TRBJ2-3, with 14 bases lining up with TRBD2. The CDR3 sequence is 18 residues long. J lost 3 bases, V lost 3 bases, and 9 bases had no gene match. CDR1 is SGHRS, CDR2 YFSETQ, per germline. The chain's CDR3 is CASSSPGLAGALTDTQYF. The CDR3 nucleotides read TGCGCCAGCAGCTCCCCGGGACTAGCGGGAGCCCTTACAGATACGCAGTATTTT.

This sequence joins TRBV9 and TRBJ2-1; D possibly corresponds to TRBD2 (7 bases). CDR3 length: 16 amino acids. V lost 0 bases and J lost 6, with 16 bases in between. Germline loops: CDR1 SGDLS, CDR2 YYNGEE. CDR3 sequence reads: CASSVGGRGALNEQFF. In DNA, the CDR3 is TGTGCCAGCAGCGTAGGAGGGAGGGGGGCCCTCAATGAGCAGTTCTTC.

The rearrangement links TRBV24-1 to TRBJ2-1, with TRBD1 matching over 9 bases. The CDR3 sequence is 14 residues long. Germline lookup yields CDR1 KGHDR and CDR2 SFDVKD. V dropped 10 bases and J dropped 4; count of bases not matched to a gene: 7. This chain's CDR3 is CATKDRGFYNEQFF. CDR3 sequence (DNA): TGTGCCACTAAAGACAGGGGGTTTTACAATGAGCAGTTCTTC.

The CDR3 region is CSASHGETQYF. CDR3 coding DNA: TGCAGTGCTTCCCACGGGGAGACCCAGTACTTC. The chain uses TRBV20-1 and TRBJ2-5; the D is unclear. The CDR3 covers 11 residues. Germline V CDR1 and CDR2: DFQATT, SNEGSKA (reference sequence). The ends were cut back, 5 bases at V and 5 bases at J, with 9 bases in the middle.

This sequence joins TRBV18 and TRBJ2-2; 9 positions match TRBD1. The V gene's germline CDR1 is KGHSH and CDR2 LQKENI. CDR3 length: 15 amino acids. The V and J ends lost 5 bases and 4 bases, in that order; junction bases with no gene match: 5. As DNA, the CDR3 is TGTGCCAGCTCATCCGGGACAGGGCTCACCGGGGAGCTGTTTTTT. Translated: CASSSGTGLTGELFF.

The V call is TRBV27, the J call TRBJ1-1; D perhaps matches TRBD1 (6 bases). Trimming removed 5 bases at V and 7 bases at J, with 14 bases between. This CDR3 spans 13 amino acids. CDR1 and CDR2 (germline): MNHEY, SMNVEV (reference sequence). CDR3 region: CASSPDSHIEAFF. CDR3 coding DNA: TGTGCCAGCAGTCCGGACAGCCATATTGAAGCTTTCTTT.

This chain connects TRBV9 to TRBJ1-1, with a tentative D call TRBD1 (5 bases). Germline-derived CDR1 and CDR2 are SGDLS and YYNGEE. Trimming stripped 0 bases from V and 3 bases from J, with 9 bases between. The CDR3 is 14 residues long. As DNA, the CDR3 is TGTGCCAGCAGCGTAGAAGGGGCACACACTGAAGCTTTCTTT. Translation gives CASSVEGAHTEAFF. Full variable domain (outside the CDR3, taken from reference TRBV9 and TRBJ1-1): DSGVTQTPKHLITATGQRVTLRCSPRSGDLSVYWYQQSLDQGLQFLIQYYNGEERAKGNILERFSAQQFPDLHSELNLSSLELGDSALYFCASSVEGAHTEAFFGQGTRLTVV.

V gene TRBV29-1 combines with J gene TRBJ2-3, with a possible D match to TRBD2 (6 bases). Trimming took off 4 bases at V and 0 bases at J, with 23 bases between the two ends. The CDR3 totals 18 residues. Germline V gives CDR1 SQVTM, CDR2 ANQGSEA. Written as DNA, the CDR3 is TGCAGCGTTGTAGGGTCGGGGGTAGACAGCCTTAGCACAGATACGCAGTATTTT. Translated, it gives CSVVGSGVDSLSTDTQYF.

About this clone itself: The same CDR3 arises from other DNA sequences in this sample as well. The chain recombines TRBV9 with TRBJ2-1, with 8 bases aligning to TRBD2. CDR1 is SGDLS and CDR2 is YYNGEE in the germline V gene. The V and J ends lost 0 bases and 4 bases, in that order; junction bases with no gene match: 3. The CDR3 covers 15 residues. CDR3 bases: TGTGCCAGCAGCGTAGCGGGGGGGTCGTACAATGAGCAGTTCTTC. Protein: CASSVAGGSYNEQFF. Full variable domain (missing parts from reference TRBV9 and TRBJ2-1): DSGVTQTPKHLITATGQRVTLRCSPRSGDLSVYWYQQSLDQGLQFLIQYYNGEERAKGNILERFSAQQFPDLHSELNLSSLELGDSALYFCASSVAGGSYNEQFFGPGTRLTVL.

This chain links TRBV6-6 with TRBJ2-5; 13 bases line up with TRBD2. Looked up from germline, CDR1 is MNHNY and CDR2 is SVGAGI (reference sequence). This CDR3 is built from 15 residues. V was clipped by 8 bases and J by 5 bases; unmatched bases: 8. CDR3 DNA sequence: TGTGCCAGCCAACTAGCGGGAGGGCCTTTGGAGACCCAGTACTTC. It codes for CASQLAGGPLETQYF.

The rearrangement uses TRBV3-1 (or the pseudogene TRBV3-2) and TRBJ2-6; no reliable D call. The CDR3 has 16 amino acids. In germline, CDR1 is LGHDT, CDR2 YNNKEL (reference sequence). Trimming took 7 bases from V and 1 from J, leaving 14 bases between them. DNA for the CDR3: TGTGCCAGCATGGCGGTATTAGGATCTGGGGCCAACGTCCTGACTTTC. Its protein is CASMAVLGSGANVLTF.

The CDR3 coding sequence is TGTGCCAGCAGCGTAGGGGACGGGAGCTACAATGAGCAGTTCTTC. Translated: CASSVGDGSYNEQFF. The chain carries TRBV9 and TRBJ2-1, with a weak D call TRBD2 (6 bases). Germline V gene data show CDR1 as SGDLS and CDR2 as YYNGEE. The CDR3 is made up of 15 amino acids. The V and J ends lost 0 bases and 3 bases respectively, with 10 bases between them.

As regards this clone: Other DNA sequences in the same sample also yield this CDR3. J is TRBJ1-5 and V is TRBV3-1 (or the pseudogene TRBV3-2); the match to TRBD1 covers 10 bases. The CDR3 sequence is 16 residues long. V lost 2 bases and J lost 2; bases outside the gene matches: 3. From germline, CDR1 is LGHDT and CDR2 YNNKEL (reference sequence). CDR3 in amino acids: CASSQSGTGGNQPQHF. As DNA, the CDR3 is TGTGCCAGCAGCCAATCCGGGACAGGGGGCAATCAGCCCCAGCATTTT.

This chain links TRBV9 with TRBJ2-5; TRBD1 agrees at 8 bases. CDR3 size: 15 residues. In germline, CDR1 is SGDLS, CDR2 YYNGEE. The V gene end was trimmed by 4 bases and the J gene end by 5 bases; junction bases not matched to a gene: 10. The CDR3 region has the DNA TGTGCCAGCAGCCTCGGACAGGGAGGAGGGGAGACCCAGTACTTC. The encoded protein is CASSLGQGGGETQYF.

About this clone itself: A read error may account for a junction end that differs from germline. J is TRBJ2-2 and V is TRBV7-7; 7 bases fit TRBD1. Germline V lookup: CDR1 SSHAT, CDR2 FNYEAQ (reference sequence). The length of the CDR3 is 15 residues. The CDR3 bases are TGTGCTAGCAGCTCGGACAGGCCGAACACCGGGGAGCTGTTTTTT. Translation gives CASSSDRPNTGELFF.